This paragraph reports one T cell receptor beta chain. The antigen is unknown. These data come from a study of blood T cells in healthy people across ages. Study results and limitations: Naive and antigen-experienced cells were not separated, limiting conclusive comparison.

The use of a sample-barcoded 5' primer and a J-beta primer mix characterized a second PCR of roughly 7 to 12 cycles. TCRdb ran MiXCR on the 5' RACE reads and lists one entry per CDR3 protein. Of 1 million or so distinct CDR3 sequences detected, about 23% appear once; the ten largest clones hold approximately 0.7%. Each donor's blood draw was approximately 10 milliliters of peripheral blood. The CDR3 is 15 residues long. Germline CDR1 and CDR2: SGHKS and YYEKEE (reference sequence). Trimming left V 4 bases short and J 3 bases short, with 15 bases between. These data also featured in a second study, about T cells of mothers and their children. As that study records: All RNA that had been extracted was used for cDNA synthesis at roughly 1.4 ug per 15 ul. Related pairs of mothers and children showed slightly higher, non-significant overlap versus unrelated pairs.

Sequenced material: blood. J is TRBJ2-3 and V is TRBV5-5; D is unclear. The clonotype was recovered from a girl aged 2-10 years in good health. The chain's CDR3 is CASSPSRTFTDTQYF. CDR3 nucleotide sequence: TGTGCCAGCAGCCCGAGTAGGACCTTTACAGATACGCAGTATTTT.